Following are 5 T cell receptor beta chains from one sample sequenced in a study of T cell responses to AZD1222 COVID-19 vaccine. Sequenced by immunoSEQ multiplex PCR; TCRdb stores in-frame clones only, minus some. Here the sample spans around 130,000 clones, about 93% being singletons. The source material was peripheral blood, sampled on day 0 of AZD1222 vaccination. The receptors originated from an adult in good health.

This chain links TRBV5-1 with TRBJ2-3; tentatively, D is TRBD1 or TRBD2 (5 bases each). Germline CDR1 and CDR2: SGHRS and YFSETQ. The V and J ends lost 4 bases and 2 bases respectively, with 11 bases between them. CDR3 length: 14 residues. This CDR3 is CASSMGRPTDTQYF. CDR3 DNA sequence: TGCGCCAGCAGCATGGGACGGCCCACAGATACGCAGTATTTT. Full variable domain (outside the CDR3, taken from reference TRBV5-1 and TRBJ2-3): KAGVTQTPRYLIKTRGQQVTLSCSPISGHRSVSWYQQTPGQGLQFLFEYFSETQRNKGNFPGRFSGRQFSNSRSEMNVSTLELGDSALYLCASSMGRPTDTQYFGPGTRLTVL.

This clone was seen just once. This chain uses TRBV21-1 with TRBJ2-7; the DNA was not compared with TRBD2, the D call given in the table. TRBV21-1 is reported as a pseudogene. The CDR3 spans 12 residues. The CDR3 nucleotides read TGTGCCAGCGGGAGAAAAATTTACGAGCAGTACTTC. Its translation: CASGRKIYEQYF.

The chain carries TRBV11-2 and TRBJ1-3; 9 bases map to TRBD1. The CDR3 runs 16 residues. The V segment lost 5 bases and the J segment 0 bases; nucleotides outside the gene matches: 5. Germline CDR1 reads SGHAT; CDR2 reads FQNNGV. The CDR3 DNA reads as TGTGCCAGCAGCCCCCAGACAGGGGGCTCTGGAAACACCATATATTTT. As protein: CASSPQTGGSGNTIYF. Combining the CDR3 with reference TRBV11-2 and TRBJ1-3 gives the whole variable domain EAGVAQSPRYKIIEKRQSVAFWCNPISGHATLYWYQQILGQGPKLLIQFQNNGVVDDSQLPKDRFSAERLKGVDSTLKIQPAKLEDSAVYLCASSPQTGGSGNTIYFGEGSWLTVV.

The genes are TRBV20-1 and TRBJ2-2; 12 bases line up with TRBD2. Germline lookup yields CDR1 DFQATT and CDR2 SNEGSKA (reference sequence). The CDR3 length is 16 residues. Trimming took 4 bases from V and 7 from J; bases not matched to a gene: 10. For the CDR3, the DNA is TGCAGTGCTACTGACCTAGCGGGAGGGCAGAACGGGGAGCTGTTTTTT. It is translated as CSATDLAGGQNGELFF.

This clone was seen only once. This chain connects TRBV3-1 (or the pseudogene TRBV3-2) to TRBJ1-1; D unclear. CDR3 size: 13 residues. V lost 1 base and J lost 8, with 11 bases in between. Germline lookup yields CDR1 LGHDT and CDR2 YNNKEL (reference sequence). The CDR3 DNA reads TGTGCCAGCAGCCAAGGGGTCGCAGTAGAAGCTTTCTTT. Its protein is CASSQGVAVEAFF.